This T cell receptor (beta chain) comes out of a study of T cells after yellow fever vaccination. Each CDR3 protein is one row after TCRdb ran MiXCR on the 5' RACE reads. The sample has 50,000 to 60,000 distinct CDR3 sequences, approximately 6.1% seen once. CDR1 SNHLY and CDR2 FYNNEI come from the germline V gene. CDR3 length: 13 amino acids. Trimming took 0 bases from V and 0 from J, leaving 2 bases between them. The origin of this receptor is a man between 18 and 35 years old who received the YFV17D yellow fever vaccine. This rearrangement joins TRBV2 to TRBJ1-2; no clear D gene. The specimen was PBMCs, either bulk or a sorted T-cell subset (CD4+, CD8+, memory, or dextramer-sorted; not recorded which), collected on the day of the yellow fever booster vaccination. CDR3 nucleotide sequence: TGTGCCAGCAGTGAAGCAGCTAACTATGGCTACACCTTC. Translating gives CASSEAANYGYTF.